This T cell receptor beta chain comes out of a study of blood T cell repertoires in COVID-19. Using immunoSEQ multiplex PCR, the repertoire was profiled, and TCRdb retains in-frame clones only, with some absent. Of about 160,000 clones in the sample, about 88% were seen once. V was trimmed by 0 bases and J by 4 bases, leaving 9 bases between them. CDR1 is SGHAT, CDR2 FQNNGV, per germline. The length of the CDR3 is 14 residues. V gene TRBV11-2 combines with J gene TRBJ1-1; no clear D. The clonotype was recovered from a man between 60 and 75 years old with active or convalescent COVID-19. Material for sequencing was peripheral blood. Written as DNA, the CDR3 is TGTGCCAGCAGCTTAGAAAGGGAGAGCACTGAAGCTTTCTTT. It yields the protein CASSLERESTEAFF. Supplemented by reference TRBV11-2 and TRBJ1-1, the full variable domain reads EAGVAQSPRYKIIEKRQSVAFWCNPISGHATLYWYQQILGQGPKLLIQFQNNGVVDDSQLPKDRFSAERLKGVDSTLKIQPAKLEDSAVYLCASSLERESTEAFFGQGTRLTVV.